These T cell receptor beta chains were read from a single sample in a study of Graves' ophthalmopathy and Graves' hyperthyroidism. One entry per CDR3 protein results from TCRdb running MiXCR on the multiplex PCR reads. The top ten hold over 2.5% of the sample, which has around 600,000 distinct CDR3 sequences, about two fifths seen once. The sequencing input was peripheral blood. The receptor set was obtained from an adult man with Graves' ophthalmopathy. CDR3s leave out the opening cysteine and the closing phenylalanine or tryptophan. A D gene is named only where the DNA matches it firmly.

>TRBV7-2|NA|11
ASSYDRLGELF
>TRBV10-3|NA|17
AIAQSVLGGGQMNTEAF
>TRBV5-6|NA|11
ASSLADMSEQY
>TRBV7-2|NA|12
ASSVEGRSYEQY
>TRBV9|NA|15
ASSVGALHFSGNTIY
>TRBV5-1|NA|13
ASSLADPARHTQY
>TRBV2|NA|10
ATRDEGETQH
>TRBV19|TRBD2|13
ASRLSAGRTYEQY
>TRBV6-6|TRBD1|12
AIRDSSGANVLT
>TRBV7-3|NA|13
ASSLGSGVNYGYT
>TRBV4-2|TRBD1|12
ASSRTGVNEKLF
>TRBV20-1|TRBD1|12
SPRGQGAGTEAF
>TRBV12-3/TRBV12-4|NA|12
ASSFRDGSYEQY
>TRBV12-5|NA|12
ASGLRGGDPEAF
>TRBV10-3|NA|11
AISESTKGTQY
>TRBV19|NA|13
ASSSYRDSNQPQH
>TRBV7-2|NA|12
ASSHPPGDAEAF
>TRBV24-1|NA|13
ATTMGRLTSYEQY
>TRBV9|TRBD2|13
ASSVVSGVYNEQF
>TRBV7-2|NA|13
ASSQVDPGGAEAF
>TRBV7-9|TRBD1|13
ASSLDGQGARGYT
>TRBV29-1|TRBD1|11
RKRQGGDEKLF
>TRBV5-1|NA|12
ASSEGTEDQPQH
>TRBV19|NA|11
ASRGAPEETQY
>TRBV10-3|NA|13
ASSGTDANTGELF
>TRBV9|TRBD2|14
ASSARLASGVGEQY
>TRBV19|TRBD2|13
ASSSWTSGTYEQY
>TRBV29-1|NA|8
SVPLYGYT
>TRBV7-9|NA|10
ASTDTRETQY
>TRBV2|TRBD2|14
ASSGFGRGGADTQY
>TRBV20-1|TRBD1|12
SATWDSGLNGYT
>TRBV7-9|NA|13
ASSLVWSLNEKLF
>TRBV4-1|NA|11
ASSQEVAYGYT